The clone carrying this TCR beta chain occurred once. Its antigen remains unknown. Each sample received Survey-level depth of up to 500,000 reads. Sequencing used immunoSEQ multiplex PCR; TCRdb keeps in-frame clones, though not all of them. The sample holds approximately 32,000 clones, 82% seen once. This record comes from a study of pediatric ulcerative colitis. The study's findings and limits: A couple of rectal clonotypes were found only in ulcerative colitis patients, all of them. Repertoires came from total lymphocyte DNA, not specific subsets.

Germline CDR1 reads MDHEN; CDR2 reads SYDVKM. The V segment lost 9 bases and the J segment 5 bases; nucleotides outside the gene matches: 9. The CDR3 is 13 residues long. This receptor was identified in a boy aged 10-17 years with severe ulcerative colitis. Sequencing was performed on blood. This rearrangement joins TRBV28 to TRBJ2-5, with 7 bases identical to TRBD2. The CDR3 DNA sequence: TGTGCCAGTATGGAGCGGGGAGGGGAGACCCAGTACTTC. Protein product: CASMERGGETQYF.